The sequence of this TCR beta chain was determined in a study of T cell responses to AZD1222 COVID-19 vaccine. This table comes from immunoSEQ multiplex PCR, and its TCRdb copy is limited to in-frame clones, with some not included. The sample contains around 110,000 clones, about 85% of which appear only once. The receptor's source is an adult in good health. The specimen was peripheral blood, collected on day 0 of AZD1222 vaccination.

The CDR3: CASSLVVQGNTGELFF. Written as DNA, the CDR3 is TGTGCCAGCAGCTTGGTTGTTCAGGGGAACACCGGGGAGCTGTTTTTT. The V and J genes are TRBV5-6 and TRBJ2-2; weak D call: TRBD1 (5 bases). V was pared by 0 bases and J by 1 base, with 10 bases between. Germline loops: CDR1 SGHDT, CDR2 YYEEEE. The CDR3 runs 16 residues.